Following are 11 T cell receptor beta chains from one sample sequenced in a study of T-cell memory formation after mild COVID-19. From the 5' RACE reads, TCRdb called clonotypes with MiXCR, one entry per CDR3 protein. The table has 100,000 to 150,000 distinct CDR3 sequences, about a sixth seen once. Specimen: PBMCs or a T cell subset sorted from them (not recorded which). The receptor source for this set is a man aged 18 to 30 who had mild COVID-19 (a few samples of this study predate the infection). Cell type and time point are not known.

The chain employs TRBV5-5 and TRBJ2-7; 11 bases are shared with TRBD1. The CDR3 runs 14 residues. Looked up from germline, CDR1 is SGHKS and CDR2 is YYEKEE (reference sequence). V was pared by 5 bases and J by 12 bases, with 13 bases of the junction left unmatched. Here the CDR3 DNA reads TGTGCCAGCAGTCAATCCCTCGGGACAGGGGGTACGTACTTC. Residues: CASSQSLGTGGTYF.

V gene TRBV20-1 combines with J gene TRBJ1-6, with D perhaps matching TRBD1 (5 bases). Trimming took 6 bases from V and 0 from J, leaving 15 bases between them. From germline, CDR1 is DFQATT and CDR2 SNEGSKA (reference sequence). This CDR3 has 16 amino acids. This CDR3 is CSARGRRSSYNSPLHF. The CDR3 nucleotides are TGCAGTGCGAGGGGCCGCCGGAGCTCCTATAATTCACCCCTCCACTTT.

The sample holds a few counts of this clonotype. V gene TRBV29-1 combines with J gene TRBJ2-3, with D possibly being TRBD1 or TRBD2 (5 bases each). V shed 1 base and J shed 3 bases, with 11 bases lying between them. The CDR3 is made up of 14 amino acids. CDR1 and CDR2 from the germline V gene are SQVTM and ANQGSEA. The CDR3 loop is CSVEGGVGTDTQYF. DNA for the CDR3: TGCAGCGTTGAAGGAGGGGTTGGGACAGATACGCAGTATTTT.

This sequence joins TRBV29-1 and TRBJ1-4, with unresolved D. V lost 7 bases and J 3 bases, leaving 15 bases between the germline ends. The CDR3 is made up of 14 amino acids. Germline V gives CDR1 SQVTM, CDR2 ANQGSEA. CDR3 coding DNA: TGCAGCGCCTCGTATGGTTCTTCTAATGAAAAACTGTTTTTT. The encoded protein is CSASYGSSNEKLFF.

The CDR3 DNA is TGTGCCAGCAGCCCTCGGTGGGTCGACTATGGCTACACCTTC. Translating gives CASSPRWVDYGYTF. The chain joins TRBV3-1 to TRBJ1-2; D is ambiguous. This CDR3 is 14 amino acids long. Germline loops: CDR1 LGHDT, CDR2 YNNKEL (reference sequence). V lost 4 bases, J lost 3 bases, and 12 bases lay in between.

This clonotype came up a few times. The chain is built from TRBV2 and TRBJ2-5, with 7 bases identical to TRBD1. CDR3 length: 14 residues. Germline CDR1 reads SNHLY; CDR2 reads FYNNEI. V lost 6 bases and J lost 4; bases outside the gene matches: 8. The CDR3 nucleotides read TGTGCCAGCAGAATAGACAGGGTTTTAGAGACCCAGTACTTC. Its protein product is CASRIDRVLETQYF.

The J gene is TRBJ2-2, the V gene TRBV6-6; TRBD1 or TRBD2 may be the D gene (5 bases each). Per the germline V gene, CDR1 is MNHNY and CDR2 is SVGAGI (reference sequence). V was shortened by 5 bases and J by 5 bases, with 15 bases between the two germline ends. This CDR3 has 15 residues. CDR3 DNA sequence: TGTGCCAGCAGTACGTCCCCGAGGGGAACCGGGGAGCTGTTTTTT. It yields the protein CASSTSPRGTGELFF.

This clonotype has a count of ten or more. This sequence joins TRBV7-9 and TRBJ2-7; TRBD1 agrees at 7 bases. The V gene end was trimmed by 5 bases and the J gene end by 2 bases; junction bases not matched to a gene: 9. This CDR3 comprises 15 residues. Looked up from germline, CDR1 is SEHNR and CDR2 is FQNEAQ (reference sequence). The CDR3 sequence: CASSLLRGPTYEQYF. The CDR3, as DNA: TGTGCCAGCAGCCTGCTGAGGGGGCCTACCTACGAGCAGTACTTC. Drawing the rest from reference TRBV7-9 and TRBJ2-7, the complete variable domain is DTGVSQNPRHKITKRGQNVTFRCDPISEHNRLYWYRQTLGQGPEFLTYFQNEAQLEKSRLLSDRFSAERPKGSFSTLEIQRTEQGDSAMYLCASSLLRGPTYEQYFGPGTRLTVT.

There are a few counts of this clonotype. This chain links TRBV7-2 with TRBJ1-1; D not resolved. The length of the CDR3 is 14 residues. Trimming took 5 bases from V and 6 from J, leaving 16 bases between them. Germline V gene sequence: CDR1 SGHTA, CDR2 FQGNSA. The CDR3 spells CASSKDGSWAEAFF. The CDR3 nucleotides are TGTGCCAGCAGCAAAGACGGCTCTTGGGCTGAAGCTTTCTTT.

The rearrangement joins TRBV4-2 to TRBJ1-5, with TRBD1 identical over 11 bases. Germline lookup yields CDR1 LGHNA and CDR2 YNFKEQ. V was clipped by 4 bases and J by 7 bases; unmatched bases: 9. CDR3 size: 16 residues. The CDR3 reads CASSPEPGQGVQPQHF. Written as DNA, the CDR3 is TGTGCCAGCAGCCCCGAACCGGGACAGGGGGTCCAGCCCCAGCATTTT.

This clonotype was seen more than once but under ten times. V and J are TRBV2 and TRBJ2-7, with D maybe TRBD2 (6 bases). V lost 2 bases to trimming and J lost 12 bases, with 14 bases between them. Germline V lookup: CDR1 SNHLY, CDR2 FYNNEI. This CDR3 is built from 12 residues. The CDR3 sequence is CASSERSGTGYV. The DNA for the CDR3 is TGTGCCAGCAGTGAACGCTCCGGGACTGGGTACGTC.